This entry lists 14 T cell receptor beta chains sequenced from one sample in a study of blood T cell repertoires in COVID-19. Profiling relied on immunoSEQ multiplex PCR, and the TCRdb table lists in-frame clones only, not all of them. The repertoire has some 180,000 clones, 85% of them found once; the top ten carry more than 5%. The source material was PBMCs or T cells enriched from blood (not recorded which). The receptor set was obtained from a man aged 40-55 years who had recovered from COVID-19.

The chain joins TRBV28 to TRBJ1-1, with D hard to call. The CDR3 runs to 16 residues. Deletions cut 2 bases from V and 2 bases from J, with 15 bases between. Germline V CDR1 and CDR2: MDHEN, SYDVKM. The CDR3 DNA is TGTGCCAGCAGTTTAAAGTGGAGGAACAGCAACACTGAAGCTTTCTTT. Translation: CASSLKWRNSNTEAFF.

This clone was detected once. The rearrangement joins TRBV2 to TRBJ1-4; possible D gene TRBD1, 5 bases. The CDR3 has 14 residues. The germline CDR1 and CDR2 sequences are SNHLY and FYNNEI. Trimming removed 1 base from V and 4 bases from J, with 7 bases in between. The CDR3 sequence is CASSEGDSNEKLFF. The CDR3, as DNA: TGTGCCAGCAGTGAAGGCGACAGTAATGAAAAACTGTTTTTT.

This clone has only one observation. The chain is built from TRBV9 and TRBJ2-3; 14 bases fit TRBD2. The CDR3 loop spans 17 amino acids. Germline values: CDR1 SGDLS, CDR2 YYNGEE. With V trimmed by 6 bases and J by 0 bases, 6 bases remained unmatched. This chain's CDR3 is CASTGLAGGASTDTQYF. The CDR3 DNA is TGTGCCAGCACCGGACTAGCGGGAGGAGCTAGCACAGATACGCAGTATTTT.

The V and J genes are TRBV24-1 and TRBJ2-5, with a possible D match to TRBD1 (5 bases). With 1 base removed from V and 3 bases from J, the gap between germline ends came to 5 bases. CDR3 length: 13 residues. Germline assignment: CDR1 KGHDR and CDR2 SFDVKD. CDR3 DNA sequence: TGTGCCACCAGTGATTTACAGGAAGAGACCCAGTACTTC. This sequence encodes CATSDLQEETQYF.

The chain joins TRBV14 to TRBJ2-7; D gene uncertain. In germline, CDR1 is SGHDN, CDR2 FVKESK. V lost 1 base and J lost 1, with 8 bases in between. The CDR3 totals 14 residues. The CDR3 loop reads CASSQVPNSYEQYF. In DNA, the CDR3 is TGTGCCAGCAGCCAAGTCCCAAATTCCTACGAGCAGTACTTC.

The count of this clone is one. The chain couples TRBV4-2 to TRBJ1-6, with 7 bases lining up with TRBD1. J gave up 7 bases and V 0 bases, and 6 bases lay outside the gene matches. The V gene's germline CDR1 is LGHNA and CDR2 YNFKEQ. The CDR3 is 16 residues long. The CDR3 coding sequence is TGTGCCAGCAGCCAAGAACTCAGACAGGGAAATTCACCCCTCCACTTT. Protein sequence: CASSQELRQGNSPLHF.

The rearrangement uses TRBV19 and TRBJ1-1; possibly TRBD1 for D (6 bases). The V gene's germline CDR1 is LNHDA and CDR2 SQIVND (reference sequence). The length of the CDR3 is 13 residues. Trimming took 3 bases from V and 3 from J, leaving 8 bases between them. The chain's CDR3 is CASSMDSYTEAFF. CDR3 in DNA: TGTGCCAGTAGTATGGACAGTTACACTGAAGCTTTCTTT.

This clone occurred a few times. The chain links TRBV7-8 to TRBJ2-5; no clear D gene. Looked up from germline, CDR1 is SGHVS and CDR2 is FQNEAQ. The CDR3 runs 12 residues. Trimming took off 5 bases at V and 4 bases at J, with 8 bases between the two ends. CDR3 protein: CASSLFRETQYF. The DNA of the CDR3 is TGTGCCAGCAGCCTTTTTCGAGAGACCCAGTACTTC.

In DNA form, the CDR3 reads TGTGCCAGCAGCCAAGAGTCGGGGGGCGAAGAGACCCAGTACTTC. Translating it yields CASSQESGGEETQYF. V gene TRBV4-2 combines with J gene TRBJ2-5; D is possibly TRBD2 (7 bases). V dropped 0 bases and J dropped 3 bases, with 11 bases sitting between them. The germline V gene has CDR1 LGHNA and CDR2 YNFKEQ. The CDR3 extends over 15 amino acids.

The J gene is TRBJ2-7, the V gene TRBV6-5, with 8 bases lining up with TRBD2. Per germline, CDR1 MNHEY and CDR2 SVGAGI. This CDR3 spans 15 amino acids. With 10 bases clipped from V and 0 bases from J, the junction kept 11 bases outside the gene matches. CDR3 amino acids: CATSPAGGSSYEQYF. CDR3 bases: TGTGCCACCAGCCCCGCGGGGGGTAGCTCCTACGAGCAGTACTTC.

The J gene is TRBJ2-7, the V gene TRBV5-4; weak D call: TRBD1 (5 bases). Germline lookup yields CDR1 SGHNT and CDR2 YYREEE (reference sequence). The CDR3 length is 14 residues. Deletions cut 1 base from V and 1 base from J, with 9 bases between. This CDR3 is CASSLWQGSYEQYF. CDR3 nucleotides: TGTGCCAGCAGCTTGTGGCAGGGATCCTACGAGCAGTACTTC.

J is TRBJ2-2 and V is TRBV5-5; 9 nucleotides align to TRBD1. This CDR3 has 15 residues. With V trimmed by 5 bases and J by 7 bases, 9 bases remained unmatched. CDR1 is SGHKS and CDR2 is YYEKEE in the germline V gene (reference sequence). CDR3 amino acids: CASSWGQGLLGELFF. In DNA, the CDR3 is TGTGCCAGCAGTTGGGGACAGGGTTTACTCGGGGAGCTGTTTTTT.

This clone has just one count. The rearrangement links TRBV3-1 (or the pseudogene TRBV3-2) to TRBJ2-5; TRBD2 aligns across 15 bases. Trimming cost V 4 bases and J 5 bases; bases outside gene matches: 5. There are 16 residues in the CDR3. Germline CDR1 reads LGHDT; CDR2 reads YNNKEL (reference sequence). The CDR3 DNA is TGTGCCAGCAGCCCGGGACTAGCGGGAGGCCAGGAGACCCAGTACTTC. It translates to CASSPGLAGGQETQYF.

The gene calls are TRBV19 and TRBJ2-5; the match to TRBD1 covers 9 bases. The CDR3 totals 15 residues. The germline gives CDR1 LNHDA, CDR2 SQIVND (reference sequence). V shed 5 bases, J shed 9 bases, and the junction held 13 bases outside the gene matches. The CDR3 is CASSASGWTGDPQYF. CDR3 nucleotides: TGTGCCAGTAGTGCCTCGGGTTGGACAGGGGATCCCCAGTACTTC.